This T cell receptor (beta chain) was documented in a study of blood T cell repertoires in COVID-19. Study in general: Both acute and convalescent COVID-19 samples were obtained from the United States, Italy and Spain.

Sequencing used immunoSEQ multiplex PCR; TCRdb keeps in-frame clones, though not all of them. The sample has some 260,000 clones, approximately 81% seen once. From germline, CDR1 is GTSNPN and CDR2 SVGIG (reference sequence). There are 14 residues in the CDR3. After removal of 5 bases from V and 6 bases from J, the junction contained 6 bases not matched to a gene. The V call is TRBV30, the J call TRBJ2-7; 14 positions agree with TRBD2. This TCR came from a woman aged 18-35 years with acute or convalescent COVID-19. The sequencing sample was made of peripheral blood. The CDR3 DNA follows: TGTGCCTGGGGGGGACTAGCGGGAGAAAGCGAGCAGTACTTC. Protein sequence: CAWGGLAGESEQYF.